Presented here are 27 T cell receptor beta chains from one specimen sequenced in a study of breast tumors, draining lymph nodes, adjacent tissues. In TCRdb, the multiplex PCR reads were re-called with MiXCR into one record per CDR3 protein. The sample lists around 300,000 distinct CDR3 sequences; around 30% were seen once. Samples came from axillary lymph nodes draining the breast cancer. The specimen sequenced was axillary lymph node tissue. The receptors shown here come from a female donor with breast cancer. Some clones in this sample may be carry-over from other donors' samples.

This clonotype occurred many times. The gene calls are TRBV9 and TRBJ2-7; TRBD1 matches at 7 bases. After removal of 3 bases from V and 2 bases from J, the junction contained 5 bases not matched to a gene. The CDR3 spans 14 residues. CDR1 is SGDLS and CDR2 is YYNGEE in the germline V gene. This chain's CDR3 is CASSDPGQPYEQYF. DNA of the CDR3: TGTGCCAGCAGCGATCCGGGACAGCCCTACGAGCAGTACTTC.

The chain joins TRBV7-8 to TRBJ2-7; D might be TRBD1 or TRBD2, each matching 6 bases. V was pared by 6 bases and J by 6 bases, with 27 bases between. This CDR3 has 17 amino acids. Germline assignment: CDR1 SGHVS and CDR2 FQNEAQ. CDR3: CASSSSNRLGARGEQYF. CDR3 bases: TGTGCCAGCAGTTCAAGTAACCGCTTGGGGGCGCGGGGCGAGCAGTACTTC.

This clonotype was counted a single time. Without the conserved terminal phenylalanine or tryptophan, this CDR3 likely stems from a read error. The limits of the CDR3 on the DNA are not certain, so only TCRdb's listed CDR3 is given. This chain joins TRBV29-1 and TRBJ2-2; TRBD1, the table's D call, lacks a check against the DNA. Germline loops: CDR1 SQVTM, CDR2 ANQGSEA. Both ends counted, the CDR3 spans 14 residues. The CDR3 region is CSVGQGARYRGAVV.

This clonotype was seen a handful of times. A much larger clone differs from this one at a single base, so this may be a read error. The chain combines TRBV5-4 with TRBJ2-6; D is unresolved. The CDR3 spans 14 residues. Trimming left V 4 bases short and J 6 bases short, with 11 bases between. Germline CDR1 and CDR2: SGHNT and YYREEE (reference sequence). CDR3 protein: CASSMTEAANVLTF. CDR3 DNA sequence: TGTGCCAGCAGCATGACGGAAGCGGCCAACGTCCTGACTTTC.

This clonotype was observed many times. This chain connects TRBV5-1 to TRBJ2-7, with unresolved D. The CDR3 totals 13 residues. Germline loops: CDR1 SGHRS, CDR2 YFSETQ. V was shortened by 4 bases and J by 2 bases, with 10 bases between the two germline ends. For the CDR3, the DNA is TGCGCCAGCAGCCCGGTAGACCCCTACGAGCAGTACTTC. Translation: CASSPVDPYEQYF.

This clonotype was recorded at least ten times. The J gene is TRBJ2-1, the V gene TRBV7-9; 8 bases map to TRBD2. CDR3 length: 18 amino acids. Germline V gene lookup returns CDR1 SEHNR and CDR2 FQNEAQ (reference sequence). V gave up 5 bases and J gave up 9 bases; unmatched junction bases: 21. The CDR3 sequence is CASSATGPLSGSMVEQFF. The CDR3 DNA follows: TGTGCCAGCAGCGCAACAGGCCCCCTGAGCGGGAGTATGGTTGAGCAGTTCTTC. The variable domain in full, with the rest retrieved from reference TRBV7-9 and TRBJ2-1, is DTGVSQNPRHKITKRGQNVTFRCDPISEHNRLYWYRQTLGQGPEFLTYFQNEAQLEKSRLLSDRFSAERPKGSFSTLEIQRTEQGDSAMYLCASSATGPLSGSMVEQFFGPGTRLTVL.

Turning to this clonotype: A much larger clone differs from this one at a single base, so this may be a read error. The chain carries TRBV7-3 and TRBJ2-3; 11 bases line up with TRBD2. Germline lookup yields CDR1 SGHTA and CDR2 FQGTGA. The CDR3 has 16 residues. V gave up 5 bases and J gave up 5 bases; unmatched junction bases: 9. The DNA of the CDR3 is TGTGCCAGCAGCGTTAGCGGGAGGGTCTCATTAGATACGCAGTATTTT. This codes for CASSVSGRVSLDTQYF.

Of note for this clonotype: A much larger clone sits a single nucleotide away, making a read error possible. The CDR3, as DNA: TGTGCCAGCAGCAGTCGGACAGGGGGTAGGAATGAGCAGCTCTTC. The encoded protein is CASSSRTGGRNEQLF. The gene calls are TRBV9 and TRBJ2-1; TRBD1 agrees at 10 bases. This CDR3 spans 15 amino acids. Germline CDR1 and CDR2: SGDLS and YYNGEE.

On this clonotype: The final CDR3 position lacks the conserved phenylalanine or tryptophan, pointing to a likely read error. The V and J genes are TRBV20-1 and TRBJ2-5; a weak D match, TRBD2 (5 bases). In germline, CDR1 is DFQATT, CDR2 SNEGSKA (reference sequence). This CDR3 is built from 15 residues. V was pared by 8 bases and J by 5 bases, with 24 bases between. The CDR3 region is CSLNAPTGYAETQYS. The CDR3 DNA is TGCAGTCTAAACGCTCCGACGGGATATGCGGAGACCCAGTACTCC.

This clonotype was recorded at least ten times. The chain couples TRBV12-3 or TRBV12-4 to TRBJ1-4; D ambiguous. V was pared by 7 bases and J by 7 bases, with 13 bases between. The CDR3 has 13 residues. The CDR3 nucleotides read TGTGCCAGCAAGGTATCGGGGTTTGAAAAACTGTTTTTT. This gives the protein CASKVSGFEKLFF.

This clonotype was detected a few times. The gene calls are TRBV7-9 and TRBJ1-2; 7 nucleotides agree with TRBD1. From germline, CDR1 is SEHNR and CDR2 FQNEAQ (reference sequence). The V and J ends lost 8 bases and 2 bases, in that order; junction bases with no gene match: 11. This CDR3 contains 15 residues. The CDR3 nucleotides are TGTGCCAGCTCTCACCATCAGGGGGAAAACTATGGCTACACCTTC. Protein: CASSHHQGENYGYTF.

This clonotype was seen repeatedly, ten times or more. CDR3 residues: CASSLAAIQETQYF. The CDR3 nucleotides read TGTGCCAGTAGTTTAGCGGCCATTCAAGAGACCCAGTACTTC. The chain joins TRBV19 to TRBJ2-5; tentative D call: TRBD2 (6 bases). V was pared by 5 bases and J by 2 bases, with 12 bases between. The V gene's germline CDR1 is LNHDA and CDR2 SQIVND (reference sequence). CDR3 size: 14 residues.

This clonotype was recorded at least ten times. CDR3 sequence reads: CASGMGETQYF. The CDR3 DNA is TGTGCCAGCGGGATGGGGGAGACCCAGTACTTC. The genes are TRBV2 and TRBJ2-5, with no clear D. The V end lost 8 bases, the J end lost 5 bases, and 9 bases lay between the germline ends. Germline CDR1 and CDR2: SNHLY and FYNNEI. CDR3 size: 11 residues.

A remark on this clonotype: Its ends do not fully match the called genes, so a read error is possible. This chain links TRBV9 with TRBJ2-1; D is possibly TRBD1 or TRBD2 (6 bases each). Germline-derived CDR1 and CDR2 are SGDLS and YYNGEE. This CDR3 is 14 amino acids long. The CDR3 DNA reads TGTGCCAGCAGCTTAGGGGGGTCGTACAATGAGCAGTCCTTC. Protein product: CASSLGGSYNEQSF.

This clonotype was detected many times. The chain recombines TRBV6-5 with TRBJ2-7; 8 bases align to TRBD2. Germline loops: CDR1 MNHEY, CDR2 SVGAGI. The V gene end was trimmed by 6 bases and the J gene end by 2 bases; junction bases not matched to a gene: 12. This CDR3 region has 16 residues. CDR3 DNA: TGTGCCAGCAGCCGGGTGCCGGGACTAGTCCCCTACGAGCAGTACTTC. Translating gives CASSRVPGLVPYEQYF.

This clonotype was recorded at least ten times. J is TRBJ2-3 and V is TRBV6-6; D not resolved. Per germline, CDR1 MNHNY and CDR2 SVGAGI (reference sequence). Trimming removed 2 bases from V and 6 bases from J, with 12 bases in between. This CDR3 has 14 amino acids. CDR3 in DNA: TGTGCCAGCAGTTACGGTGTAAGGTCGGATACGCAGTATTTT. Residues: CASSYGVRSDTQYF.

This clonotype was seen only a few times. It may be a read error: a sequence one base away is much more abundant. The chain has TRBV20-1 and TRBJ2-5; D is perhaps TRBD1 or TRBD2 (6 bases each). CDR1 DFQATT and CDR2 SNEGSKA come from the germline V gene (reference sequence). The CDR3 is made up of 14 amino acids. V lost 2 bases and J 7 bases, leaving 17 bases between the germline ends. The CDR3 DNA follows: TGCAGTGCTAGATACGGAGGAGGGGGAGCGACCCAGTACTTC. Its translation: CSARYGGGGATQYF.

The chain employs TRBV5-6 and TRBJ2-6; weak D call: TRBD1 (6 bases). The CDR3 totals 18 residues. Trimming removed 7 bases at V and 0 bases at J, with 20 bases between. Per germline, CDR1 SGHDT and CDR2 YYEEEE. The CDR3 coding sequence is TGTGCCAGCTCACCTACAGGGAATCCCATCTCTGGGGCCAACGTCCTGACTTTC. Protein product: CASSPTGNPISGANVLTF.

This clonotype was counted many times. The rearrangement uses TRBV6-5 and TRBJ2-7, with 13 bases fitting TRBD2. The CDR3 is 16 amino acids. Germline loops: CDR1 MNHEY, CDR2 SVGAGI. V was clipped by 6 bases and J by 4 bases; unmatched bases: 9. DNA for the CDR3: TGTGCCAGCAGCCGACTAGCGGGAGGCCAATCGTACGAGCAGTACTTC. Its translation is CASSRLAGGQSYEQYF.

The CDR3 here is CAGSFLRAQETQYF. CDR3 DNA: TGTGCCGGCAGTTTTCTGAGGGCCCAAGAGACCCAGTACTTC. V is TRBV10-3 and J is TRBJ2-5, with TRBD2 as a possible D gene (5 bases). Trimming left V 11 bases short and J 1 base short, with 17 bases between. Germline values: CDR1 ENHRY, CDR2 SYGVKD. This CDR3 is built from 14 residues.

This clonotype was seen repeatedly, ten times or more. The chain carries TRBV30 and TRBJ1-5; a weak D match, TRBD1 (5 bases). The CDR3 consists of 13 residues. Germline values: CDR1 GTSNPN, CDR2 SVGIG (reference sequence). The germline V and J ends were trimmed by 0 bases and 4 bases, with 7 bases remaining between them. Written as DNA, the CDR3 is TGTGCCTGGAGTGTAGCAGGGAATCAGCCCCAGCATTTT. Protein: CAWSVAGNQPQHF. Together with reference TRBV30 and TRBJ1-5, the CDR3 gives the full variable domain: SQTIHQWPATLVQPVGSPLSLECTVEGTSNPNLYWYRQAAGRGLQLLFYSVGIGQISSEVPQNLSASRPQDRQFILSSKKLLLSDSGFYLCAWSVAGNQPQHFGDGTRLSIL.

Comment on this clonotype: A much larger clone lies a single base off, so this may be a read error. The chain is built from TRBV19 and TRBJ2-1, with TRBD2 matching 9 bases. The CDR3 has 16 residues. CDR1 is LNHDA and CDR2 is SQIVND in the germline V gene (reference sequence). In DNA, the CDR3 is TGTGCCGGTAGTATATACCCTAGCGGGGTCTCCAATGAGCAGTTCTTC. Encoded protein: CAGSIYPSGVSNEQFF. The full variable domain, completed using reference TRBV19 and TRBJ2-1, is DGGITQSPKYLFRKEGQNVTLSCEQNLNHDAMYWYRQDPGQGLRLIYYSQIVNDFQKGDIAEGYSVSREKKESFPLTVTSAQKNPTAFYLCAGSIYPSGVSNEQFFGPGTRLTVL.

To note about this clonotype: A much larger clone differs by one base, so this may be a read error. The gene calls are TRBV6-1 and TRBJ1-6, with no clear D. The CDR3 length is 11 residues. Germline loops: CDR1 MNHNS, CDR2 SASEGT. The CDR3 DNA sequence: TGTGCCAGCACGGTGAATTCACCCCCCCACTTT. This encodes CASTVNSPPHF.

This clonotype was found many times. This chain joins TRBV7-8 and TRBJ2-7; D remains ambiguous. From germline, CDR1 is SGHVS and CDR2 FQNEAQ. The CDR3 extends over 16 amino acids. V was pared by 2 bases and J by 0 bases, with 14 bases between. CDR3 sequence reads: CASSLNSPIPSYEQYF. The CDR3 DNA reads TGTGCCAGCAGCTTAAACAGCCCTATACCCTCCTACGAGCAGTACTTC.

A note on this clonotype: The CDR3 does not end in the conserved phenylalanine or tryptophan, so this is likely a read error. The chain has TRBV10-3 and TRBJ1-3; D remains unclear. The germline V gene encodes CDR1 ENHRY and CDR2 SYGVKD. The CDR3 loop spans 13 amino acids. V was shortened by 5 bases and J by 7 bases, with 12 bases between the two germline ends. The chain's CDR3 is CAISSSDLNTIYS. The CDR3 region has the DNA TGTGCCATCAGTTCGTCGGATCTCAACACCATATATTCT.

This clonotype has a count of ten or more. The V and J genes are TRBV5-4 and TRBJ1-2; D not certain. The V end lost 0 bases, the J end lost 5 bases, and 8 bases lay between the germline ends. CDR1 is SGHNT and CDR2 is YYREEE in the germline V gene (reference sequence). The CDR3 length is 13 residues. The CDR3 DNA is TGTGCCAGCAGCTTGGAAACGGGATATGGCTACACCTTC. It specifies CASSLETGYGYTF.

This clonotype was found many times. The chain combines TRBV9 with TRBJ2-3; the D is unclear. CDR1 is SGDLS and CDR2 is YYNGEE in the germline V gene. V was cut by 3 bases and J by 5 bases, with 13 bases left in between. This CDR3 comprises 14 residues. The CDR3 protein is CASSATVVQDTQYF. Written as DNA, the CDR3 is TGTGCCAGCAGCGCTACGGTTGTCCAAGATACGCAGTATTTT.